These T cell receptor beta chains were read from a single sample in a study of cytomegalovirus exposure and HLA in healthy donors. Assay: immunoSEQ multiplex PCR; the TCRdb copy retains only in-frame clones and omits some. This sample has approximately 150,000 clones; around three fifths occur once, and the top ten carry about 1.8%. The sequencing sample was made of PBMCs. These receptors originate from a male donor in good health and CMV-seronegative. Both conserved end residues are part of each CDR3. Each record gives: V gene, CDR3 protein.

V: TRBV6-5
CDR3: CASRRDRDPNYGYTF

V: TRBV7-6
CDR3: CASSLLSDTQYF

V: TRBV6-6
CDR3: CASSFQLARSYEQYF

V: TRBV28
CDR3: CARRESYEQYF

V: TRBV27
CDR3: CASSPRNRGWTEAFF

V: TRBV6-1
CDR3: CASSDWGRGGAYEQYF

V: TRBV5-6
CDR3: CASSFLTGQYNEKLFF

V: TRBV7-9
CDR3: CASSLAGASTDTQYF

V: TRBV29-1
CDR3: CSAGGGQETQYF

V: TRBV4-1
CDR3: CASSQLAGVDRYEQYF

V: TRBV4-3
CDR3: CASSQLPGGANVLTF

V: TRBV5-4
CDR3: CASSFRVQGTYEQYF

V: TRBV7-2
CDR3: CASSVTGGEKLFF

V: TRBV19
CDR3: CASSQGPYTEAFF

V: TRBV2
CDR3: CASTPTAGTPNTEAFF

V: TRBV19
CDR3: CASRWTGGVETQYF

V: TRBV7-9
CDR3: CASSSGSSRGADTQYF

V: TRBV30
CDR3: CAWRRQGDTDTQYF

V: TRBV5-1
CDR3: CASSLDTAGNTGELFF

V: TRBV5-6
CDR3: CASSAGFSNQPQHF

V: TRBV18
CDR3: CASSPLRGFSTGELFF

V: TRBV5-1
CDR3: CASSFYLKGVTDTQYF